Listed below are T cell receptor beta chains from one sample, sequenced in a study of T-cell reconstitution after alpha-beta-depleted transplantation in children. A single record per CDR3 protein comes from TCRdb applying MiXCR to the PCR reads. The data show some 590,000 distinct CDR3 sequences, about 11% seen once. The sequences come from PBMCs from the stem cell graft donor, collected from the stem cell graft. The receptors derive from a human donor who donated a stem cell graft to a child with acute myeloid leukemia. CDR3s include the opening cysteine and the closing phenylalanine or tryptophan. A D gene is named only where the DNA matches it firmly. Clone size is given for some rows only: seen once, a few or many times, or a class if the clone is expanded.

CASSSWVNTEAFF | TGTGCCAGCAGCTCTTGGGTGAACACTGAAGCTTTCTTT | . | TRBV4-2 | once | TRBJ1-1
CASSLGQNIQYF | TGTGCCAGCAGCCTCGGACAGAACATTCAGTACTTC | . | TRBV11-1 | . | TRBJ2-4
CASSHDGTDTQYF | TGTGCCAGTAGCCACGATGGCACAGATACGCAGTATTTT | . | TRBV18 | . | TRBJ2-3
CASSPRTVTDTQYF | TGTGCCAGCAGTCCTCGGACAGTAACAGATACGCAGTATTTT | . | TRBV6-2/TRBV6-3 | many | TRBJ2-3
CASSYATGANVLTF | TGTGCCAGCAGTTACGCTACTGGGGCCAACGTCCTGACTTTC | . | TRBV6-5 | few | TRBJ2-6
CSARDRGTSSYEQYF | TGCAGTGCTAGAGATCGAGGGACATCCTCCTACGAGCAGTACTTC | . | TRBV20-1 | many | TRBJ2-7
CASSLGRPSSGEKLFF | TGTGCCAGCAGCCTTGGGAGGCCTTCGTCAGGAGAAAAACTGTTTTTT | . | TRBV7-2 | few | TRBJ1-4
CAISERREADTQYF | TGTGCCATCAGTGAGAGGCGGGAGGCAGATACGCAGTATTTT | TRBD2 | TRBV10-3 | . | TRBJ2-3
CASSGRDRGEQYF | TGTGCCAGCAGTGGCCGGGACAGGGGTGAGCAGTACTTC | TRBD1 | TRBV25-1 | few | TRBJ2-7
CASSFISGANTGELFF | TGTGCCAGCAGTTTCATCAGCGGAGCGAACACCGGGGAGCTGTTTTTT | . | TRBV28 | many | TRBJ2-2
CASSLIAGTGQETQYF | TGTGCCAGCAGTTTAATAGCCGGGACAGGGCAAGAGACCCAGTACTTC | TRBD1 | TRBV12-3/TRBV12-4 | . | TRBJ2-5
CASLLGMGGYTF | TGTGCCAGCTTGCTAGGCATGGGCGGCTACACCTTC | . | TRBV6-1 | few | TRBJ1-2
CASSFFRTELNTEAFF | TGTGCCAGCAGCTTCTTTCGGACAGAACTTAACACTGAAGCTTTCTTT | . | TRBV7-9 | many | TRBJ1-1
CASSSSRQEQYF | TGTGCCAGCAGCTCCTCCCGTCAAGAGCAGTACTTC | . | TRBV7-2 | few | TRBJ2-7
CAGRDGYGYTF | TGTGCCGGCAGGGACGGTTATGGCTACACCTTC | . | TRBV2 | . | TRBJ1-2
CASSHSLGLAANEQFF | TGTGCCAGCAGCCATTCCCTAGGACTAGCAGCTAATGAGCAGTTCTTC | TRBD2 | TRBV6-2/TRBV6-3 | many | TRBJ2-1
CSASPTYYGYTF | TGCAGTGCTAGTCCCACATACTATGGCTACACCTTC | . | TRBV20-1 | . | TRBJ1-2
CASSQDQGRGYTF | TGTGCCAGCAGCCAAGACCAGGGTCGTGGCTACACCTTC | . | TRBV4-2 | . | TRBJ1-2
CASSQVATGELFF | TGTGCCAGCAGCCAAGTCGCGACCGGGGAGCTGTTTTTT | . | TRBV14 | many | TRBJ2-2
CASSLYPSGTINEQFF | TGTGCCAGCAGCTTATACCCGTCGGGGACAATTAATGAGCAGTTCTTC | . | TRBV7-2 | few | TRBJ2-1
CSVAGQRENNEQYF | TGCAGCGTTGCGGGCCAGCGGGAGAACAACGAGCAGTACTTC | TRBD2 | TRBV29-1 | . | TRBJ2-7
CASSKLRTSGRDSRMNEQFF | TGTGCCAGCAGTAAACTCCGGACTAGCGGGAGGGACTCTCGAATGAATGAGCAGTTCTTC | TRBD2 | TRBV6-1 | . | TRBJ2-1
CASSDAGTDTQYF | TGTGCCAGCAGTGATGCGGGTACAGATACGCAGTATTTT | . | TRBV12-3/TRBV12-4 | many | TRBJ2-3
CSARGWTTTFDEQFF | TGCAGTGCTAGAGGTTGGACTACCACGTTTGATGAGCAGTTCTTC | . | TRBV20-1 | . | TRBJ2-1